Listed here are 5 T cell receptor beta chains from one sample, sequenced in a study of CD8+ T cells in alopecia areata (dated by TCRdb to about 2018). The treatment or condition label, read with the paper, signifies: oral pan-JAK inhibitor, 5-10 mg twice daily. Preparation of the library involved the immunoSEQ multiplex PCR assay. To provide template for TCR sequencing, every sample had RNA extracted and reverse transcribed into cDNA. TCRdb limited this immuneACCESS table to in-frame rearrangements with V and J called. A share of clones is missing; checked studies link under half to unresolved V genes, and the rest is unexplained. This sample gives 210,000 or so clones in total; 66% of them show up just once. Roughly 1.2% of the sample belongs to the ten largest clones. Source: CD4+ T cells sorted from blood, taken at week 44, from a patient treated with tofacitinib. These receptors came from a human donor with alopecia areata.

The chain joins TRBV5-6 to TRBJ1-2, with TRBD1 matching 8 bases. The V gene end was trimmed by 3 bases and the J gene end by 8 bases; junction bases not matched to a gene: 12. From germline, CDR1 is SGHDT and CDR2 YYEEEE. This CDR3 region has 15 residues. DNA of the CDR3: TGTGCCAGCAGCTGGGCAACTACAGGGGGAGGCGGCTACACCTTC. Residues: CASSWATTGGGGYTF. The whole variable domain, remainder taken from reference TRBV5-6 and TRBJ1-2, is DAGVTQSPTHLIKTRGQQVTLRCSPKSGHDTVSWYQQALGQGPQFIFQYYEEEERQRGNFPDRFSGHQFPNYSSELNVNALLLGDSALYLCASSWATTGGGGYTFGSGTRLTVV.

The chain is built from TRBV5-6 and TRBJ1-1; D is perhaps TRBD1 (6 bases). Trimming removed 3 bases from V and 0 bases from J, with 9 bases in between. This CDR3 is 14 amino acids long. CDR1 is SGHDT, CDR2 YYEEEE, per germline. The CDR3 here is CASSSQGLNTEAFF. In DNA, the CDR3 is TGTGCCAGCAGCTCACAGGGATTGAACACTGAAGCTTTCTTT.

Here the CDR3 DNA reads TGTGCCAGCAAGTATCCCGGGGGACAGGGAATGGTAGATGAGCAGTTCTTC. This encodes CASKYPGGQGMVDEQFF. The genes are TRBV7-9 and TRBJ2-1; 9 positions match TRBD1. Trimming took 7 bases from V and 8 from J; bases not matched to a gene: 18. The CDR3 consists of 17 residues. The germline V gene has CDR1 SEHNR and CDR2 FQNEAQ (reference sequence).

This clone came up a few times. This chain uses TRBV29-1 with TRBJ2-7; TRBD2 might be the D (6 bases). Looked up from germline, CDR1 is SQVTM and CDR2 is ANQGSEA. Trimming pared 7 bases from V and 5 bases from J, leaving 12 bases between. The CDR3 loop spans 11 amino acids. The CDR3 sequence: CSGGTSDEQYF. The CDR3 DNA reads as TGCAGCGGGGGGACTTCGGACGAGCAGTACTTC.

This clone was counted between two and nine times. V and J are TRBV5-6 and TRBJ1-2; 7 nucleotides agree with TRBD1. The CDR3 is 13 residues long. With V trimmed by 4 bases and J by 2 bases, 2 bases remained unmatched. Germline lookup yields CDR1 SGHDT and CDR2 YYEEEE. This chain's CDR3 is CASSPGQNYGYTF. The CDR3 DNA reads as TGTGCCAGCAGCCCGGGACAGAACTATGGCTACACCTTC. Full variable domain (outside the CDR3, taken from reference TRBV5-6 and TRBJ1-2): DAGVTQSPTHLIKTRGQQVTLRCSPKSGHDTVSWYQQALGQGPQFIFQYYEEEERQRGNFPDRFSGHQFPNYSSELNVNALLLGDSALYLCASSPGQNYGYTFGSGTRLTVV.